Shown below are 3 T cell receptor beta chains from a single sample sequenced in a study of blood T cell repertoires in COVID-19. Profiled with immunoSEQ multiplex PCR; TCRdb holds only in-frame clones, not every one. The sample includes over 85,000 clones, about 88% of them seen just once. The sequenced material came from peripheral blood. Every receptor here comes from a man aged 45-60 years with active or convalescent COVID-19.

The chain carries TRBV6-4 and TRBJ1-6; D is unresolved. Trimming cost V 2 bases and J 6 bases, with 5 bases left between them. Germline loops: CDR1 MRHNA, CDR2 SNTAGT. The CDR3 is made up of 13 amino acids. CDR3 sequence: CASSDGSNSPLHF. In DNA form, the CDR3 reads TGTGCCAGCAGTGACGGGAGTAATTCACCCCTCCACTTT.

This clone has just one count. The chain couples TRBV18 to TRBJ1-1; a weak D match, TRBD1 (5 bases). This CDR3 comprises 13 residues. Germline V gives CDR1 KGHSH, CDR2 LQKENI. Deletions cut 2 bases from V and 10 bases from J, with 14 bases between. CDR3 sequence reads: CASSPAEAGGAFF. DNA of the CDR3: TGTGCCAGCTCACCAGCAGAGGCGGGGGGAGCTTTCTTT.

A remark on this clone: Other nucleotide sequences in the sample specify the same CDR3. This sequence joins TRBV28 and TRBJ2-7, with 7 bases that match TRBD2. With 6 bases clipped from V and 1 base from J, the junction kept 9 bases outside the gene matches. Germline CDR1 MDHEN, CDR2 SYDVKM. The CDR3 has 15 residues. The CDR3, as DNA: TGTGCCAGCAGGACAACTAGCGCGTCTTCCTACGAGCAGTACTTC. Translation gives CASRTTSASSYEQYF.